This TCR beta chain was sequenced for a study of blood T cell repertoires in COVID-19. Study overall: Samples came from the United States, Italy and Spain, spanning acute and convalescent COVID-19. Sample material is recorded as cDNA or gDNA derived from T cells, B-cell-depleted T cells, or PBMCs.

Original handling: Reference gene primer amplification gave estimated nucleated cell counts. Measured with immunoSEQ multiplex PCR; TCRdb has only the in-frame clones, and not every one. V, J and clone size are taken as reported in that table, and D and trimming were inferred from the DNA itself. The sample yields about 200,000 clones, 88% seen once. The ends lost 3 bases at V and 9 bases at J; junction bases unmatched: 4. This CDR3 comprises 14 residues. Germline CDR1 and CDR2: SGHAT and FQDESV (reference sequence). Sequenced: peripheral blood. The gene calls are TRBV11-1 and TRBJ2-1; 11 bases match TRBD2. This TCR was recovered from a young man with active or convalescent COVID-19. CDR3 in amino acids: CASSLFTSGSEQFF. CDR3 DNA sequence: TGTGCCAGCAGCTTGTTTACTAGCGGGAGTGAGCAGTTCTTC. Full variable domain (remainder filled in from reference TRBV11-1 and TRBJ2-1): EAEVAQSPRYKITEKSQAVAFWCDPISGHATLYWYRQILGQGPELLVQFQDESVVDDSQLPKDRFSAERLKGVDSTLKIQPAELGDSAMYLCASSLFTSGSEQFFGPGTRLTVL.